This T cell receptor (beta chain) was recovered during a study of T cell responses to AZD1222 COVID-19 vaccine (dated by TCRdb to the early 2020s). Study-wide context: AZD1222 recipients whose second dose came at about 4 weeks and those whose second dose came at about 12 weeks were combined into one group, since spike-specific TCR depth and breadth did not differ between the two schedules. TCR sequencing was performed for approximately 240 trial participants, of whom some 200 were given two doses of AZD1222 and around 25 were given two doses of MenACWY control vaccine. Trial participants were enrolled by age into subgroups of 18-55, 56-69 and 70-plus years, and around 150, 29 and 61 TCR-sequenced participants, respectively, were included in these subgroups.

Broader findings and caveats from the paper: Nearly half of unique spike-specific TCRs reportedly recognized epitopes outside regions mutated in the B.1.351 and B.1.1.7 variants. After two AZD1222 doses, both the breadth and the depth of spike-specific TCRs were significantly higher than at day 0 and than in MenACWY recipients. Because no day 14 peak-response samples were available, the repertoires could be characterized only after the peak T cell response. Conclusions about previously exposed vaccinees are limited because only five to seven AZD1222 recipients were SARS-CoV-2 seropositive at baseline. Most participants were white British and females outnumbered males, and the authors suggested that clonal diversity may have been underestimated. In the small 56-69-year group, the increase in depth fell short of significance, most likely because of low power. CD4 TCRs associated with the vaccine covered the entire spike protein, and the dominant responses were in regions 160-218 and 743-854.

The label giving this sample's time point can be read as: baseline before first vaccination. Vaccinee samples were obtained from the UK trials COV001 and COV002, which included a single-blind randomized controlled phase 2/3 trial of AZD1222 (ChAdOx1 nCoV-19) in healthy adults. Trial participant PBMC samples were collected at day 0 and day 28 after the second dose for TCRbeta chain sequencing. For CDR1 and CDR2, the germline V gene (reference sequence) lists MNHNY and SVGAGI. V loses 6 bases, J loses 0 bases, and the germline ends lie 12 bases apart. The CDR3 runs 15 residues from the cysteine to the phenylalanine. Of the read, only the CDR3 DNA is kept; its 45 bases are in frame from base 1. Points on this clone: Its antigen is still unknown. No base quality information exists; no much larger clone differs at one position.

The CDR3 regions of human TCRbeta chains were subjected to immunosequencing. Turning to the authors' computational methods: TCRs in the repertoires were matched against a reference library of SARS-CoV-2-specific TCRs that had been generated with the MIRA antigen-specificity platform. Breadth was defined as the fraction of unique TCRs that were SARS-CoV-2-associated, and depth was defined as the fraction of total T cells that were SARS-CoV-2-associated. Each spike-specific TCR was assigned to its reactive spike region and to a CD4 or CD8 class using the MIRA data. Log10-transformed breadth and depth values were compared by one-way ANOVA with Sidak's multiple comparisons tests. This immuneACCESS table, as held by TCRdb, lists in-frame sequences with V and J called but not all clones. Of the missing ones, under half trace to an unresolved V gene in checked studies; the others have no known cause. The D gene and trimming were derived from the DNA, and the V and J assignments and clone size from that table. The table for this sample lists tens of thousands of clones; roughly 89% of them were counted only once. The ten largest clonotypes hold 4.5% to 5.5% of the sample.

The receptor was derived from an adult in good health. The chain is encoded by TRBV6-6 joined to TRBJ1-5; TRBD1 could be the D gene, as 6 bases match. This specimen consisted of peripheral blood, obtained on day 0 of AZD1222 vaccination. The CDR3 protein is CASRGGRYSNQPQHF. The bases read TGTGCCAGCAGGGGGGGGCGGTATAGCAATCAGCCCCAGCATTTT.